One and the same sample provided the 31 T cell receptor beta chains below, sequenced in a study of T cell responses to AZD1222 COVID-19 vaccine. Produced via immunoSEQ multiplex PCR; TCRdb's table is partial and in-frame only. This table holds about 68,000 clones, about 80% found once. Source: peripheral blood, taken on day 0 of AZD1222 vaccination. The source of these receptors is an adult in good health.

The rearrangement links TRBV7-2 to TRBJ2-7; TRBD1 might be the D (7 bases). The CDR3 totals 16 residues. Germline values: CDR1 SGHTA, CDR2 FQGNSA. Trimming stripped 1 base from V and 0 bases from J, with 13 bases between. The CDR3 is CASSLVSRGVSYEQYF. CDR3 nucleotides: TGTGCCAGCAGCTTAGTTTCCAGGGGGGTCTCCTACGAGCAGTACTTC.

V usage is TRBV7-8 and J usage is TRBJ2-5; 8 bases are shared with TRBD1. The junction had 4 bases not matched to a gene; V was cut back by 3 bases and J by 1 base. Germline CDR1 SGHVS, CDR2 FQNEAQ. The CDR3 covers 15 residues. The CDR3 DNA reads TGTGCCAGCAGCTTTGGGACAGGAGCCCAAGAGACCCAGTACTTC. Encoded protein: CASSFGTGAQETQYF.

The CDR3 DNA reads TGTGCCAGCAGCACTCCGGACCGTGACACTGAAGCTTTCTTT. This sequence encodes CASSTPDRDTEAFF. The V and J genes are TRBV13 and TRBJ1-1; D is ambiguous. This CDR3 comprises 14 residues. Germline assignment: CDR1 PRHDT and CDR2 FYEKMQ (reference sequence). V was cut by 5 bases and J by 3 bases, with 13 bases left in between.

This chain links TRBV2 with TRBJ2-7, with 7 bases aligning to TRBD2. J was trimmed by 0 bases and V by 8 bases; bases with no gene match: 10. Germline-derived CDR1 and CDR2 are SNHLY and FYNNEI. This CDR3 has 15 amino acids. The CDR3, as DNA: TGTGCCAGCCAAGGAAGCGGGGATACCTCCTACGAGCAGTACTTC. Residues: CASQGSGDTSYEQYF.

The chain has TRBV18 and TRBJ2-7; D call uncertain. Germline V gene sequence: CDR1 KGHSH, CDR2 LQKENI. Trimming took off 3 bases at V and 1 base at J, with 4 bases between the two ends. The CDR3 has 12 residues. In nucleotides, the CDR3 is TGTGCCAGCTCACCGGAATCCTACGAGCAGTACTTC. This gives the protein CASSPESYEQYF.

This chain uses TRBV3-1 (or the pseudogene TRBV3-2) with TRBJ2-7; no firm D call. Per the germline V gene, CDR1 is LGHDT and CDR2 is YNNKEL (reference sequence). Trimming took off 0 bases at V and 6 bases at J, with 9 bases between the two ends. This CDR3 spans 13 amino acids. The CDR3 coding sequence is TGTGCCAGCAGCCAAGATTTGCCGGGCGAGCAGTACTTC. Amino acids: CASSQDLPGEQYF.

The chain links TRBV10-2 to TRBJ2-1; D is unclear. Germline V gives CDR1 WSHSY, CDR2 SAAADI. CDR3 length equals 13 residues. The germline V and J ends were trimmed by 5 bases and 7 bases, with 12 bases remaining between them. CDR3 bases: TGCGCCAGCAGTCTCACTCTTAAGAATGAGCAGTTCTTC. Translation gives CASSLTLKNEQFF.

The chain links TRBV9 to TRBJ1-1; TRBD1 agrees at 8 bases. V shed 0 bases, J shed 6 bases, and the junction held 7 bases outside the gene matches. The CDR3 is 15 residues long. Germline lookup yields CDR1 SGDLS and CDR2 YYNGEE. The CDR3 coding sequence is TGTGCCAGCAGCGTAGGGACAGGGTTTGGGTCTGAAGCTTTCTTT. Translating gives CASSVGTGFGSEAFF.

The chain recombines TRBV9 with TRBJ2-2; 10 positions agree with TRBD1. This CDR3 spans 16 amino acids. The germline CDR1 and CDR2 sequences are SGDLS and YYNGEE. With V trimmed by 7 bases and J by 5 bases, 11 bases remained unmatched. Here the CDR3 reads CASSRQGASETGELFF. CDR3 nucleotide sequence: TGTGCCAGCTCCCGACAGGGGGCGTCAGAGACCGGGGAGCTGTTTTTT.

The genes are TRBV18 and TRBJ2-1; the match to TRBD2 covers 8 bases. The J segment lost 3 bases and the V segment lost 6 bases, leaving 7 bases of the junction unmatched. CDR3 length: 15 amino acids. Germline V CDR1 and CDR2: KGHSH, LQKENI. CDR3 in amino acids: CASSSGEWSYNEQFF. In DNA form, the CDR3 reads TGTGCCAGCTCTAGCGGGGAATGGAGCTACAATGAGCAGTTCTTC.

This chain links TRBV28 with TRBJ1-1, with 7 bases lining up with TRBD1. This CDR3 is built from 14 residues. Germline trimming cut 3 bases from V and 1 base from J; bases unmatched to any gene: 2. Germline V gene lookup returns CDR1 MDHEN and CDR2 SYDVKM. The CDR3 region is CASSFRGWNTEAFF. The CDR3 DNA is TGTGCCAGCAGTTTCAGGGGGTGGAACACTGAAGCTTTCTTT. The whole variable domain, filled in from reference TRBV28 and TRBJ1-1, reads DVKVTQSSRYLVKRTGEKVFLECVQDMDHENMFWYRQDPGLGLRLIYFSYDVKMKEKGDIPEGYSVSREKKERFSLILESASTNQTSMYLCASSFRGWNTEAFFGQGTRLTVV.

This clone was seen a few times. This chain links TRBV5-1 with TRBJ2-2; no reliable D call. This CDR3 is built from 13 residues. Trimming removed 5 bases from V and 1 base from J, with 6 bases in between. Germline CDR1 reads SGHRS; CDR2 reads YFSETQ. CDR3 sequence (DNA): TGCGCCAGCAGAATGGTGAACACCGGGGAGCTGTTTTTT. Protein: CASRMVNTGELFF. The full variable domain, in which reference TRBV5-1 and TRBJ2-2 provide the parts outside the CDR3, is KAGVTQTPRYLIKTRGQQVTLSCSPISGHRSVSWYQQTPGQGLQFLFEYFSETQRNKGNFPGRFSGRQFSNSRSEMNVSTLELGDSALYLCASRMVNTGELFFGEGSRLTVL.

The J gene is TRBJ2-3, the V gene TRBV9; 8 nucleotides match TRBD2. With V trimmed by 0 bases and J by 2 bases, 2 bases remained unmatched. Germline V gene data show CDR1 as SGDLS and CDR2 as YYNGEE. The length of the CDR3 is 15 residues. The CDR3 DNA follows: TGTGCCAGCAGCGTAGCGGGGGGGAACACAGATACGCAGTATTTT. It specifies CASSVAGGNTDTQYF.

The chain links TRBV6-5 to TRBJ1-1; no firm D call. Per germline, CDR1 MNHEY and CDR2 SVGAGI. CDR3 length equals 15 residues. V was pared by 0 bases and J by 1 base, with 9 bases between. The CDR3 region has the DNA TGTGCCAGCAGTTACTCCTCCTATCGGAACACTGAAGCTTTCTTT. Translated: CASSYSSYRNTEAFF.

The chain has TRBV6-1 and TRBJ1-4; D not resolved. CDR1 MNHNS and CDR2 SASEGT come from the germline V gene. This CDR3 region has 15 residues. Trimming cost V 3 bases and J 4 bases, with 12 bases left between them. The CDR3 loop reads CASSDTYDFNEKLFF. CDR3 DNA sequence: TGTGCCAGCAGTGACACATACGACTTTAATGAAAAACTGTTTTTT.

The chain links TRBV6-1 to TRBJ2-2; 7 bases are a match to TRBD2. The CDR3 has 16 amino acids. The V gene's germline CDR1 is MNHNS and CDR2 SASEGT. J was trimmed by 1 base and V by 4 bases; bases with no gene match: 6. The CDR3 region has the DNA TGTGCCAGCAGTGCTCTGTGGACTAGGAACACCGGGGAGCTGTTTTTT. This codes for CASSALWTRNTGELFF.

The V call is TRBV3-1 (or the pseudogene TRBV3-2), the J call TRBJ1-5; perhaps TRBD1 as D (5 bases). The CDR3 has 15 residues. CDR1 and CDR2 from the germline V gene are LGHDT and YNNKEL (reference sequence). Trimming took 0 bases from V and 6 from J, leaving 12 bases between them. CDR3 coding DNA: TGTGCCAGCAGCCAAGATCTTCAGGGCCCTCAGCCCCAGCATTTT. Translation: CASSQDLQGPQPQHF.

The chain combines TRBV4-2 with TRBJ1-1, with D possibly being TRBD1 (6 bases). V was clipped by 0 bases and J by 4 bases, with 12 bases between them. CDR3 length equals 15 residues. Germline-derived CDR1 and CDR2 are LGHNA and YNFKEQ. The DNA of the CDR3 is TGTGCCAGCAGCCAAGACACAGGGATAGGCACTGAAGCTTTCTTT. It specifies CASSQDTGIGTEAFF.

This chain links TRBV5-8 with TRBJ1-5; maybe TRBD1 (5 bases). The CDR3 loop spans 14 amino acids. Trimming removed 7 bases at V and 3 bases at J, with 14 bases between. Germline V gene sequence: CDR1 SGHTS, CDR2 YDEGEE. In DNA form, the CDR3 reads TGTGCCAGCGGGACGGAGTCCTACAATCAGCCCCAGCATTTT. This codes for CASGTESYNQPQHF.

The genes are TRBV18 and TRBJ1-4, with D unresolved. The CDR3 covers 16 residues. Trimming took off 3 bases at V and 0 bases at J, with 11 bases between the two ends. Germline-derived CDR1 and CDR2 are KGHSH and LQKENI. CDR3 nucleotide sequence: TGTGCCAGCTCACCCCTTTATACCGCAACTAATGAAAAACTGTTTTTT. Translated: CASSPLYTATNEKLFF.

The chain links TRBV2 to TRBJ1-5; D may be TRBD1 (5 bases). The CDR3 runs to 15 residues. Trimming stripped 4 bases from V and 0 bases from J, with 10 bases between. The germline gives CDR1 SNHLY, CDR2 FYNNEI. CDR3 sequence (DNA): TGTGCCAGCAGTGGACGACAGAATAGCAATCAGCCCCAGCATTTT. Protein sequence: CASSGRQNSNQPQHF.

The V and J genes are TRBV5-4 and TRBJ2-4; 8 bases line up with TRBD2. Losses at the gene ends were 3 bases for V and 0 bases for J; bases not matched to a gene: 8. Looked up from germline, CDR1 is SGHNT and CDR2 is YYREEE (reference sequence). This CDR3 contains 17 residues. The CDR3: CASSSTGGTLAKNIQYF. In DNA form, the CDR3 reads TGTGCCAGCAGCTCCACGGGGGGGACGTTAGCCAAAAACATTCAGTACTTC.

The rearrangement links TRBV5-4 to TRBJ2-2, with D unclear. V lost 0 bases and J lost 6, with 9 bases in between. This CDR3 has 14 residues. Germline CDR1 SGHNT, CDR2 YYREEE (reference sequence). CDR3 in amino acids: CASSLDRWAGELFF. DNA for the CDR3: TGTGCCAGCAGCTTGGACCGGTGGGCCGGGGAGCTGTTTTTT.

This clone has just a few counts. This chain connects TRBV5-4 to TRBJ1-2; D might be TRBD1 (6 bases). Trimming removed 4 bases at V and 2 bases at J, with 18 bases between. The CDR3 has 16 amino acids. Germline CDR1 SGHNT, CDR2 YYREEE (reference sequence). Written as DNA, the CDR3 is TGTGCCAGCAGCCCAAGGGAGGGGGGGCGGAACTATGGCTACACCTTC. The encoded protein is CASSPREGGRNYGYTF.

The chain links TRBV21-1 to TRBJ2-5; TRBD1 is the table's D call and was not checked against the DNA. TRBV21-1 is a pseudogene. The CDR3 consists of 13 residues. CDR3 protein: CASSLDRQETQYF. The DNA of the CDR3 is TGTGCCAGCAGCTTGGACAGGCAAGAGACCCAGTACTTC.

This chain links TRBV6-5 with TRBJ2-7, with TRBD2 as a possible D gene (6 bases). The V gene lost 7 bases and the J gene lost 9 bases, with 22 bases spanning the gap. CDR1 is MNHEY, CDR2 SVGAGI, per germline. This CDR3 contains 14 residues. The CDR3, as DNA: TGTGCCAGCACCGACCCCGGAGCCGGGGGACGGCAGTACTTC. Translating it yields CASTDPGAGGRQYF.

The chain employs TRBV27 and TRBJ2-1; no firm D call. This CDR3 comprises 14 residues. Trimming left V 0 bases short and J 4 bases short, with 7 bases between. Germline V gene sequence: CDR1 MNHEY, CDR2 SMNVEV (reference sequence). CDR3 nucleotides: TGTGCCAGCAGTTTATCGGACGGATACAATGAGCAGTTCTTC. Its translation is CASSLSDGYNEQFF.

The chain uses TRBV6-2 or TRBV6-3 and TRBJ2-1; D is undetermined. This CDR3 is built from 16 residues. The germline V gene encodes CDR1 MNHEY and CDR2 SVGEGT. V was clipped by 5 bases and J by 0 bases, with 14 bases between them. CDR3 in amino acids: CASSRLGSSSYNEQFF. The CDR3 bases are TGTGCCAGCAGTCGTTTAGGGTCAAGCTCCTACAATGAGCAGTTCTTC.

The rearrangement links TRBV11-1 to TRBJ2-1; 8 nucleotides match TRBD2. CDR1 and CDR2 from the germline V gene are SGHAT and FQDESV (reference sequence). The length of the CDR3 is 16 residues. The V and J ends lost 3 bases and 4 bases, in that order; junction bases with no gene match: 8. CDR3 nucleotides: TGTGCCAGCAGCTTCGGGGGTAGCGGGGCATACAATGAGCAGTTCTTC. Amino acids: CASSFGGSGAYNEQFF.

The CDR3 reads CASSGGIADTDTQYF. CDR3 DNA sequence: TGCGCCAGCAGCGGAGGAATAGCGGACACAGATACGCAGTATTTT. This rearrangement joins TRBV5-1 to TRBJ2-3; the D gene is possibly TRBD2 (6 bases). The CDR3 sequence is 15 residues long. V was trimmed by 4 bases and J by 2 bases, leaving 14 bases between them. The germline V gene has CDR1 SGHRS and CDR2 YFSETQ.

J is TRBJ1-6 and V is TRBV6-8; maybe TRBD1 (5 bases). CDR1 is MNHGY, CDR2 SAAAGT, per germline. V dropped 6 bases and J dropped 6 bases, with 21 bases sitting between them. This CDR3 has 17 amino acids. CDR3 in amino acids: CASSPDNPAGVNSPLHF. DNA of the CDR3: TGTGCCAGCAGCCCGGACAACCCTGCCGGAGTTAATTCACCCCTCCACTTT.